This TCR beta chain was sequenced during a study of T-cell reconstitution after alpha-beta-depleted transplantation in children. Study findings and constraints: Surviving recipient T cells and thymic progenitors underlay high day-60 TCRbeta diversity in some patients. In patients about two months after transplant, alpha-beta T cells reportedly arose from several hundred expanded graft clones.

The authors prepared the TCRbeta library with unique molecular identifiers. TCRdb re-called the PCR reads through MiXCR, storing one row per CDR3 protein. The profile shows around 960,000 distinct CDR3 sequences, about 29% of them singletons. The CDR3 consists of 15 residues. Germline values: CDR1 SGHTA, CDR2 FQGTGA. V lost 2 bases and J lost 3; bases outside the gene matches: 3. To note about this clonotype: Its cognate antigen is unknown.

The receptor was isolated from a boy in the first two years of life who had a stem cell transplant for SCID, so the T cells may come from the graft donor. The V and J genes are TRBV7-3 and TRBJ2-5, with TRBD2 matching over 10 bases. The sample was PBMCs, mostly from graft donor cells, taken 360 days after TCRalphabeta/CD19-depleted stem cell transplant. CDR3 region: CASSLLGTSEETQYF. For the CDR3, the DNA is TGTGCCAGCAGCTTACTAGGGACTAGCGAAGAGACCCAGTACTTC.